One sample yielded the 4 T cell receptor beta chains listed below, sequenced in a study of T cells in tumors after PD-1 blockade. Some clones are missing from TCRdb's copy, which holds only in-frame ones; the method was immunoSEQ multiplex PCR. The sample holds tens of thousands of clones; 73% are singletons and the top ten take approximately 40%. The material was PBMCs, obtained after anti-PD-1 treatment. The receptors shown here come from a human donor with basal cell carcinoma.

The chain joins TRBV15 to TRBJ1-5; D not resolved. This CDR3 spans 14 amino acids. Trimming took off 2 bases at V and 0 bases at J, with 5 bases between the two ends. Germline-derived CDR1 and CDR2 are LNHNV and YYDKDF (reference sequence). CDR3 DNA sequence: TGTGCCACCAGCAGAAGAAATAGCAATCAGCCCCAGCATTTT. Translating it yields CATSRRNSNQPQHF.

The chain links TRBV27 to TRBJ2-1; D perhaps matches TRBD1 (5 bases). The CDR3 loop spans 14 amino acids. The V end lost 0 bases, the J end lost 9 bases, and 12 bases lay between the germline ends. CDR1 is MNHEY, CDR2 SMNVEV, per germline (reference sequence). CDR3 amino acids: CASSLSKGSTEQFF. Written as DNA, the CDR3 is TGTGCCAGCAGTTTATCGAAGGGGTCGACTGAGCAGTTCTTC.

The gene calls are TRBV23-1 and TRBJ1-5; D is perhaps TRBD1 (6 bases). TRBV23-1 is treated as an ORF (open reading frame) with a function not yet certain. Between the trimmed V and J ends, which lost 1 base and 4 bases, there was a span of 11 bases. The CDR3 consists of 15 residues. DNA for the CDR3: TGCGCCAGCAGTCAATTTGAGGGGGAGAATCAGCCCCAGCATTTT. This codes for CASSQFEGENQPQHF.

The rearrangement links TRBV4-3 to TRBJ1-3; tentative D call: TRBD1 (5 bases). V shed 0 bases and J shed 4 bases, with 13 bases lying between them. CDR3 length: 16 residues. Germline CDR1 and CDR2: LGHNA and YSLEER. CDR3 nucleotide sequence: TGCGCCAGCAGCCAAGATCATAAAGGGGTCGGAAACACCATATATTTT. Its protein is CASSQDHKGVGNTIYF.